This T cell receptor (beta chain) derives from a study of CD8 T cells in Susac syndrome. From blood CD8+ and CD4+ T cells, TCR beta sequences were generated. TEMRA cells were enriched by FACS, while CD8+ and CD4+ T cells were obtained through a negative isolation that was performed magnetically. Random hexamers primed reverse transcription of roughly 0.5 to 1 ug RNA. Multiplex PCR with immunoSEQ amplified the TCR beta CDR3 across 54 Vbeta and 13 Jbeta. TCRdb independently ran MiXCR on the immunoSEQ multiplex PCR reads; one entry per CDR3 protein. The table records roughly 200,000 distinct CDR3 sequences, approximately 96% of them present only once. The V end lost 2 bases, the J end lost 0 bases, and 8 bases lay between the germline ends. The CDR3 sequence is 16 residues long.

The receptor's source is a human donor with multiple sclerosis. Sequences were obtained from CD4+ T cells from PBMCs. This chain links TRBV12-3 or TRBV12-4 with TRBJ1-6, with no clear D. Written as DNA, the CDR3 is TGTGCCAGCAGTTTACAAGCTAGCTCCTATAATTCACCCCTCCACTTT. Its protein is CASSLQASSYNSPLHF.